Shown below are 29 T cell receptor beta chains from a single sample sequenced in a study of blood T cell repertoires in COVID-19. Sequenced by immunoSEQ multiplex PCR; TCRdb stores in-frame clones only, minus some. Of more than 200,000 clones detected, around 84% appear once; the ten largest clones hold roughly 5%. Sequencing used peripheral blood. The source of these receptors is a woman between 55 and 75 years old with COVID-19, enrolled during active disease.

As for this clone: The identical CDR3 is also encoded by other nucleotide sequences in the sample. V is TRBV11-2 and J is TRBJ2-7; possibly TRBD1 for D (6 bases). V was cut by 5 bases and J by 4 bases, with 9 bases left in between. The germline gives CDR1 SGHAT, CDR2 FQNNGV. The CDR3 is 12 residues long. This CDR3 reads CASSPDSYEQYF. CDR3 nucleotides: TGTGCCAGCAGCCCGGACAGTTACGAGCAGTACTTC.

V is TRBV5-1 and J is TRBJ1-2; D gene unclear. CDR1 and CDR2 from the germline V gene are SGHRS and YFSETQ. This CDR3 spans 14 amino acids. V was cut by 2 bases and J by 2 bases, with 10 bases left in between. The CDR3: CASSLRRPNYGYTF. The CDR3 DNA reads as TGCGCCAGCAGCTTAAGGAGACCCAACTATGGCTACACCTTC.

The V call is TRBV7-2, the J call TRBJ2-3, with 8 bases matching TRBD2. CDR1 SGHTA and CDR2 FQGNSA come from the germline V gene. V shed 5 bases and J 5 bases; nucleotides not matched to a gene: 15. This CDR3 contains 17 residues. For the CDR3, the DNA is TGTGCCAGCAGCATGCGGGGGCGGGAGGAGCTTGAAGATACGCAGTATTTT. This codes for CASSMRGREELEDTQYF. The full variable domain, completed using reference TRBV7-2 and TRBJ2-3, is GAGVSQSPSNKVTEKGKDVELRCDPISGHTALYWYRQSLGQGLEFLIYFQGNSAPDKSGLPSDRFSAERTGGSVSTLTIQRTQQEDSAVYLCASSMRGREELEDTQYFGPGTRLTVL.

This clone showed up just a few times. The chain has TRBV9 and TRBJ1-2; TRBD1 matches at 7 bases. Germline values: CDR1 SGDLS, CDR2 YYNGEE. CDR3 length equals 13 residues. V gave up 2 bases and J gave up 2 bases; unmatched junction bases: 0. The CDR3 coding sequence is TGTGCCAGCAGCGTGACAGGGAACTATGGCTACACCTTC. Translation gives CASSVTGNYGYTF.

In its sample, this clone was seen once. The V call is TRBV5-1, the J call TRBJ2-2, with 9 nucleotides matching TRBD1. J lost 4 bases, V lost 3 bases, and 7 bases had no gene match. The CDR3 sequence is 16 residues long. In germline, CDR1 is SGHRS, CDR2 YFSETQ. CDR3 sequence (DNA): TGCGCCAGCAGCTACAACAGGGGGCCTGCCACCGGGGAGCTGTTTTTT. Translation: CASSYNRGPATGELFF. The whole variable domain, filled in from reference TRBV5-1 and TRBJ2-2, reads KAGVTQTPRYLIKTRGQQVTLSCSPISGHRSVSWYQQTPGQGLQFLFEYFSETQRNKGNFPGRFSGRQFSNSRSEMNVSTLELGDSALYLCASSYNRGPATGELFFGEGSRLTVL.

The chain combines TRBV6-6 with TRBJ2-7; 7 nucleotides line up with TRBD2. The J segment lost 2 bases and the V segment lost 8 bases, leaving 6 bases of the junction unmatched. There are 13 residues in the CDR3. Per germline, CDR1 MNHNY and CDR2 SVGAGI (reference sequence). CDR3 DNA sequence: TGTGCCAGCGAGCCTAGCGGAACCTACGAGCAGTACTTC. It encodes CASEPSGTYEQYF.

The chain links TRBV28 to TRBJ1-2; no clear D. The CDR3 runs to 14 residues. The V end was cut by 5 bases, the J end by 5 bases, with 15 bases between. Germline lookup yields CDR1 MDHEN and CDR2 SYDVKM. The CDR3 DNA reads as TGTGCCAGCAGTCTGACACACCCAGGATATGGCTACACCTTC. Translating gives CASSLTHPGYGYTF.

The rearrangement links TRBV24-1 to TRBJ2-2; a weak D match, TRBD2 (6 bases). This CDR3 is built from 14 residues. Deletions cut 2 bases from V and 3 bases from J, with 6 bases between. Germline lookup yields CDR1 KGHDR and CDR2 SFDVKD. The CDR3 DNA reads TGTGCCACCAGTGATTGGGACTACACCGGGGAGCTGTTTTTT. Its protein is CATSDWDYTGELFF.

The chain couples TRBV7-2 to TRBJ1-2; D unresolved. The V gene lost 6 bases and the J gene lost 4 bases, with 15 bases spanning the gap. Germline V gene lookup returns CDR1 SGHTA and CDR2 FQGNSA. This CDR3 spans 14 amino acids. In nucleotides, the CDR3 is TGTGCCAGCAGTCTCCCAGGCACTGTCTATGGCTACACCTTC. Its protein product is CASSLPGTVYGYTF.

This chain links TRBV20-1 with TRBJ2-7, with TRBD1 identical over 9 bases. V shed 6 bases, J shed 6 bases, and the junction held 3 bases outside the gene matches. Germline CDR1 DFQATT, CDR2 SNEGSKA (reference sequence). The CDR3 runs to 11 residues. CDR3 loop: CSAGTGREQYF. In DNA form, the CDR3 reads TGCAGTGCGGGGACAGGGCGCGAGCAGTACTTC.

The chain has TRBV7-6 and TRBJ2-1, with 10 bases matching TRBD2. Trimming removed 2 bases from V and 7 bases from J; junction bases left unmatched: 5. The length of the CDR3 is 15 residues. The germline gives CDR1 SGHVS, CDR2 FNYEAQ. CDR3 amino acids: CASSLLLAGPNEQFF. DNA of the CDR3: TGTGCCAGCAGCTTATTACTAGCGGGACCAAATGAGCAGTTCTTC.

The V gene is TRBV3-1 (or the pseudogene TRBV3-2), the J gene TRBJ1-3, with 7 bases aligning to TRBD1. The CDR3 length is 15 residues. V lost 3 bases to trimming and J lost 4 bases; unmatched junction nucleotides: 6. The germline CDR1 and CDR2 sequences are LGHDT and YNNKEL (reference sequence). The chain's CDR3 is CASSHYDRVGNTIYF. For the CDR3, the DNA is TGTGCCAGCAGCCACTACGACAGGGTGGGAAACACCATATATTTT.

The chain carries TRBV5-1 and TRBJ2-3, with TRBD2 matching 13 bases. CDR1 is SGHRS and CDR2 is YFSETQ in the germline V gene. Germline trimming cut 5 bases from V and 9 bases from J; bases unmatched to any gene: 15. The CDR3 length is 17 residues. The CDR3 here is CASSLLGLAGVTSTQYF. The CDR3 DNA is TGCGCCAGCAGTCTACTCGGACTAGCGGGAGTTACCTCGACGCAGTATTTT.

CDR3 nucleotides: TGTGCCAGCTCACTTGCGGGACAGGGGGCAGGAGATACGCAGTATTTT. Protein product: CASSLAGQGAGDTQYF. The chain employs TRBV18 and TRBJ2-3; 12 bases are a match to TRBD1. The CDR3 loop spans 16 amino acids. CDR1 KGHSH and CDR2 LQKENI come from the germline V gene. V gave up 4 bases and J gave up 5 bases; unmatched junction bases: 7.

The CDR3 DNA follows: TGCGCCAGCAGCCGAAACAGGGGGACCTATGGCTACACCTTC. Residues: CASSRNRGTYGYTF. The chain joins TRBV5-1 to TRBJ1-2; TRBD1 aligns across 8 bases. The germline CDR1 and CDR2 sequences are SGHRS and YFSETQ. This CDR3 spans 14 amino acids. V shed 4 bases and J 4 bases; nucleotides not matched to a gene: 6.

This chain connects TRBV28 to TRBJ1-1; D is unclear. Germline lookup yields CDR1 MDHEN and CDR2 SYDVKM. The length of the CDR3 is 12 residues. The V gene lost 5 bases and the J gene lost 10 bases, with 14 bases spanning the gap. The CDR3 loop reads CASSPPFRGAFF. CDR3 DNA sequence: TGTGCCAGCAGTCCCCCCTTCCGGGGAGCTTTCTTT.

A remark on this clone: The sample has other DNA sequences that encode this CDR3 too. This rearrangement joins TRBV28 to TRBJ2-1; 13 positions agree with TRBD2. V lost 5 bases to trimming and J lost 4 bases; unmatched junction nucleotides: 2. Germline CDR1 reads MDHEN; CDR2 reads SYDVKM. The CDR3 extends over 15 amino acids. CDR3 bases: TGTGCCAGCAGTCCACTAGCGGGAGGGTACAATGAGCAGTTCTTC. Translated: CASSPLAGGYNEQFF.

This chain connects TRBV6-1 to TRBJ1-5, with D possibly being TRBD1 (6 bases). Trimming removed 4 bases at V and 5 bases at J, with 18 bases between. The CDR3 extends over 16 amino acids. Germline V gene sequence: CDR1 MNHNS, CDR2 SASEGT. The CDR3 DNA reads as TGTGCCAGCAGTGGAATGCATTACAGGGTTGATCAGCCCCAGCATTTT. Translated: CASSGMHYRVDQPQHF.

The V call is TRBV10-3, the J call TRBJ2-1; TRBD2 matches at 8 bases. V lost 7 bases and J lost 8; bases outside the gene matches: 16. The CDR3 runs 16 residues. Germline-derived CDR1 and CDR2 are ENHRY and SYGVKD. The CDR3 reads CAITPGASGSSDEQFF. The DNA of the CDR3 is TGTGCCATCACCCCGGGGGCTAGCGGGTCTTCTGATGAGCAGTTCTTC.

The CDR3 reads CSASKPSGSNYEQYF. The CDR3 DNA reads TGCAGTGCTAGTAAGCCTAGCGGGAGTAACTACGAGCAGTACTTC. The rearrangement joins TRBV20-1 to TRBJ2-7; 10 positions agree with TRBD2. V was pared by 3 bases and J by 3 bases, with 8 bases of the junction left unmatched. Germline values: CDR1 DFQATT, CDR2 SNEGSKA (reference sequence). There are 15 residues in the CDR3.

The chain combines TRBV7-2 with TRBJ2-7, with TRBD1 matching 10 bases. CDR1 and CDR2 from the germline V gene are SGHTA and FQGNSA. The CDR3 loop spans 14 amino acids. After removal of 5 bases from V and 3 bases from J, the junction contained 4 bases not matched to a gene. The CDR3 coding sequence is TGTGCCAGCAGCCCCCGGGACAGGGGCTACGAGCAGTACTTC. Translated: CASSPRDRGYEQYF.

This clone was observed a handful of times. The V call is TRBV7-8, the J call TRBJ2-3; TRBD2 agrees at 15 bases. The CDR3 has 20 residues. V lost 0 bases, J lost 3 bases, and 10 bases stayed unmatched. CDR1 is SGHVS, CDR2 FQNEAQ, per germline. The CDR3 nucleotides are TGTGCCAGCAGCTTAGCGAGGACTAGCGGGAGGGCGGGTAGAACAGATACGCAGTATTTT. This gives the protein CASSLARTSGRAGRTDTQYF.

The chain carries TRBV6-4 and TRBJ1-4; 9 bases map to TRBD1. The V and J ends lost 5 bases and 13 bases, in that order; junction bases with no gene match: 11. Germline CDR1 is MRHNA and CDR2 is SNTAGT. The CDR3 contains 14 residues. The CDR3 here is CASSLDRGTPALFF. CDR3 nucleotides: TGTGCCAGCAGTTTAGACAGGGGGACCCCGGCACTGTTTTTT.

The rearrangement links TRBV25-1 to TRBJ2-3, with D maybe TRBD1 (5 bases). The CDR3 length is 14 residues. Trimming took off 6 bases at V and 3 bases at J, with 13 bases between the two ends. The germline gives CDR1 MGHDK, CDR2 SYGVNS. CDR3 in DNA: TGTGCCAGCAGAGAACCAGGGAAGACAGATACGCAGTATTTT. Amino acids: CASREPGKTDTQYF.

The chain recombines TRBV7-3 with TRBJ2-1; 8 bases are a match to TRBD2. The V segment lost 2 bases and the J segment 8 bases; nucleotides outside the gene matches: 8. This CDR3 spans 15 amino acids. Germline V gene data show CDR1 as SGHTA and CDR2 as FQGTGA. The CDR3 is CASSLLGGRQDEQFF. The CDR3 region has the DNA TGTGCCAGCAGCTTATTAGGCGGGAGGCAGGATGAGCAGTTCTTC.

V and J are TRBV5-1 and TRBJ1-2; TRBD1 agrees at 7 bases. Germline trimming cut 5 bases from V and 6 bases from J; bases unmatched to any gene: 4. From germline, CDR1 is SGHRS and CDR2 YFSETQ. The CDR3 contains 12 residues. In DNA, the CDR3 is TGCGCCAGCAGTAGGGACAGCCATGGCTACACCTTC. Its protein is CASSRDSHGYTF.

This chain connects TRBV7-9 to TRBJ1-5, with TRBD1 matching over 11 bases. Germline CDR1 and CDR2: SEHNR and FQNEAQ (reference sequence). This CDR3 contains 18 residues. After removal of 1 base from V and 2 bases from J, the junction contained 7 bases not matched to a gene. The CDR3 region is CASSLGTGGWEGNQPQHF. The CDR3 coding sequence is TGTGCCAGCAGCTTAGGGACAGGGGGCTGGGAGGGCAATCAGCCCCAGCATTTT. The full variable domain, rest sourced from reference TRBV7-9 and TRBJ1-5, is DTGVSQNPRHKITKRGQNVTFRCDPISEHNRLYWYRQTLGQGPEFLTYFQNEAQLEKSRLLSDRFSAERPKGSFSTLEIQRTEQGDSAMYLCASSLGTGGWEGNQPQHFGDGTRLSIL.

The J gene is TRBJ2-7, the V gene TRBV11-1; 7 bases line up with TRBD2. The CDR3 runs to 14 residues. The V gene end was trimmed by 0 bases and the J gene end by 2 bases; junction bases not matched to a gene: 1. Germline V gene lookup returns CDR1 SGHAT and CDR2 FQDESV (reference sequence). The CDR3 sequence is CASSLAGGPYEQYF. Written as DNA, the CDR3 is TGTGCCAGCAGCTTAGCGGGAGGGCCCTACGAGCAGTACTTC.

The chain combines TRBV30 with TRBJ2-5; the D gene is possibly TRBD2 (6 bases). Trimming stripped 0 bases from V and 5 bases from J, with 13 bases between. Germline CDR1 GTSNPN, CDR2 SVGIG (reference sequence). The CDR3 consists of 14 residues. CDR3 DNA: TGTGCCTGGAGTGTACTGGGCGGAGGGGAGACCCAGTACTTC. It translates to CAWSVLGGGETQYF. The full variable domain, in which reference TRBV30 and TRBJ2-5 provide the parts outside the CDR3, is SQTIHQWPATLVQPVGSPLSLECTVEGTSNPNLYWYRQAAGRGLQLLFYSVGIGQISSEVPQNLSASRPQDRQFILSSKKLLLSDSGFYLCAWSVLGGGETQYFGPGTRLLVL.